This TCR beta chain was sequenced in a study of blood T cell repertoires in COVID-19. Study in general: The analysed material was cDNA or gDNA that came from T cells, B-cell-depleted T cells, or PBMCs.

The table came from immunoSEQ multiplex PCR; TCRdb's copy has only in-frame clones and leaves some out. The repertoire holds 100,000 to 150,000 clones, with around 86% as singletons. The receptor's source is a man aged 55 to 70 with acute or convalescent COVID-19. The specimen was peripheral blood.

CDR3 loop: CASRPGLTYQETQYF. The CDR3 nucleotides read TGTGCCAGTAGGCCGGGACTCACGTACCAAGAGACCCAGTACTTC. The gene calls are TRBV19 and TRBJ2-5, with TRBD2 as a possible D gene (6 bases). The CDR3 runs 15 residues. CDR1 is LNHDA and CDR2 is SQIVND in the germline V gene (reference sequence). Trimming pared 6 bases from V and 0 bases from J, leaving 14 bases between. Based on the CDR3 plus reference TRBV19 and TRBJ2-5, the full variable domain is DGGITQSPKYLFRKEGQNVTLSCEQNLNHDAMYWYRQDPGQGLRLIYYSQIVNDFQKGDIAEGYSVSREKKESFPLTVTSAQKNPTAFYLCASRPGLTYQETQYFGPGTRLLVL.